This T cell receptor beta chain was obtained from a study of T-cell reconstitution after alpha-beta-depleted transplantation in children. Germline V gives CDR1 LGHNA, CDR2 YNFKEQ. The CDR3 has 13 residues. V gave up 5 bases and J gave up 5 bases, with 13 bases separating them. Preparation of the TCRbeta library was carried out with unique molecular identifiers. TCRdb re-called the PCR reads with MiXCR, one entry per CDR3 protein. The table lists hundreds of thousands of distinct CDR3 sequences, about 9.9% of them singletons, with around 20% in the top ten. Study-level results: About two months after transplant, alpha-beta T cells reportedly came from several hundred expanded graft clones. T cells produced anew were the main source of T-cell counts and diversity one year after transplant. Some patients' high day-60 TCRbeta diversity was attributed to recipient cells surviving conditioning.

Comments on this clonotype: Antigen unknown.

The TCR comes from a male patient aged 2-15 years who had a stem cell transplant for chronic granulomatous disease, so the T cells may come from the graft donor. The starting material was peripheral blood, obtained 180 days after TCRalphabeta/CD19-depleted stem cell transplant. The rearrangement links TRBV4-2 to TRBJ2-7, with D possibly being TRBD1 or TRBD2 (5 bases each). The CDR3 nucleotides read TGTGCCAGCAGCTATGAGGGGCTCAACGAGCAGTACTTC. Translation: CASSYEGLNEQYF.